This TCR beta chain was recorded in a study of T cell changes during pregnancy in multiple sclerosis. Sequencing was performed with immunoSEQ multiplex PCR; in TCRdb, only in-frame clones are kept and a portion is missing. The repertoire holds around 44,000 clones, with around 93% as singletons. This CDR3 region has 15 residues. Germline CDR1 reads MDHEN; CDR2 reads SYDVKM. Losses at the gene ends were 5 bases for V and 7 bases for J; bases not matched to a gene: 4. Sequencing used CD8+ T cells from peripheral blood mononuclear cells, obtained in the third trimester of pregnancy. The TCR originated in a female donor with multiple sclerosis, enrolled in a pregnancy study. The chain carries TRBV28 and TRBJ2-3, with 15 bases that match TRBD2. CDR3 coding DNA: TGTGCCAGCAGTAGCGGGACTAGCGGGAGGTATACGCAGTATTTT. Protein sequence: CASSSGTSGRYTQYF.